The sequence of this TCR beta chain was determined in a study of shared clonotypes between healthy human individuals. The method was immunoSEQ multiplex PCR; TCRdb's version includes in-frame clones alone and lacks a portion of them. Of roughly 2,000,000 clones in the sample, about 93% were seen once. V was shortened by 5 bases and J by 1 base, with 8 bases between the two germline ends. Looked up from germline, CDR1 is GTSNPN and CDR2 is SVGIG (reference sequence). The CDR3 is made up of 12 amino acids. Naive CD8 isolation took CD45RO-negative cells positively selected for CCR7 and excluded terminally differentiated effector memory CD45RA+ cells. This clone showed up just a few times.

This sequence originates from a man aged 18 to 35 in good health. Some clones in this sample may be carry-over from other donors' samples. The gene calls are TRBV30 and TRBJ1-1; D unclear. The sample was naive CD8+ T cells from PBMCs. The CDR3 DNA reads as TGTGCCTGGGGCCGGCGGAACACTGAAGCTTTCTTT. It is translated as CAWGRRNTEAFF.